This TCR beta chain was recorded in a study of blood T cell repertoires in COVID-19. Study context: Samples representing acute and convalescent COVID-19 were sourced from the United States, Italy and Spain. Sources were T cells, B-cell-depleted T cells, or PBMCs; the material itself was cDNA or gDNA.

The protocol was immunoSEQ multiplex PCR, while the TCRdb copy is restricted to in-frame clones and leaves out a portion. The data show 250,000 to 300,000 clones, with roughly 84% seen just once and approximately 6.6% held by the top ten. CDR1 and CDR2 (germline): SGHNT, YYREEE (reference sequence). Trimming removed 4 bases at V and 6 bases at J, with 22 bases between. This CDR3 region has 16 residues. Enrollees, about 18 to 95 years old, lived in around 23 US areas. Cohorts were assigned according to the clinical history that participants reported. The source of this sequence is a woman aged 45-65 years who had been exposed to COVID-19. This chain links TRBV5-4 with TRBJ1-2; possibly TRBD1 for D (6 bases). The specimen was PBMCs or T cells enriched from blood (not recorded which). The CDR3 DNA reads as TGTGCCAGCAGCCAAAGAGACAGGCGCGGGAGTGATGGCTACACCTTC. This translates into CASSQRDRRGSDGYTF.